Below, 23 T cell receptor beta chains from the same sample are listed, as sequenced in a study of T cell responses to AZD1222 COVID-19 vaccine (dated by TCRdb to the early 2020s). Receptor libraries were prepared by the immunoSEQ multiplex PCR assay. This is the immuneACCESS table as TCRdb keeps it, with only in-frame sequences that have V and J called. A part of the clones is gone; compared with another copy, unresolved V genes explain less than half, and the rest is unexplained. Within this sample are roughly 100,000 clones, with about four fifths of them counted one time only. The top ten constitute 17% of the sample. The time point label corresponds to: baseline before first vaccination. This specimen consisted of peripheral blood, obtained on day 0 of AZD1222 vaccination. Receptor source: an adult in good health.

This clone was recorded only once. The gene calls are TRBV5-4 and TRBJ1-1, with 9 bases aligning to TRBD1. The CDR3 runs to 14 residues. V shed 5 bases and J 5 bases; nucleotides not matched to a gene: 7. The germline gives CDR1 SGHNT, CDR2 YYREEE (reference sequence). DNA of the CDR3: TGTGCCAGCAGTTTGACAGGGGGAACGACTGAAGCTTTCTTT. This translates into CASSLTGGTTEAFF.

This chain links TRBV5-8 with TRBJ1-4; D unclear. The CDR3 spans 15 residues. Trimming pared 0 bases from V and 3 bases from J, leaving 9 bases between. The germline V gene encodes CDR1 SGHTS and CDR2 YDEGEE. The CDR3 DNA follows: TGTGCCAGCAGCTTGGATCTCGGGGCTAATGAAAAACTGTTTTTT. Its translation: CASSLDLGANEKLFF.

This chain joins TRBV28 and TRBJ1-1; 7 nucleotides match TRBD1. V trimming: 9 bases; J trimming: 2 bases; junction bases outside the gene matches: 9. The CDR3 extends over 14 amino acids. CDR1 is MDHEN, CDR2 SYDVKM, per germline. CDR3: CASVTQGSNTEAFF. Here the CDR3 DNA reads TGTGCCAGTGTAACACAGGGGAGTAACACTGAAGCTTTCTTT.

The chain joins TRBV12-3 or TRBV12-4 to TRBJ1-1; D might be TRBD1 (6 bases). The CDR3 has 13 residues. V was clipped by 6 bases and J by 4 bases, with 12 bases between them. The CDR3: CASRGAWGTEAFF. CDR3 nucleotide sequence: TGTGCCAGCAGGGGGGCCTGGGGCACTGAAGCTTTCTTT.

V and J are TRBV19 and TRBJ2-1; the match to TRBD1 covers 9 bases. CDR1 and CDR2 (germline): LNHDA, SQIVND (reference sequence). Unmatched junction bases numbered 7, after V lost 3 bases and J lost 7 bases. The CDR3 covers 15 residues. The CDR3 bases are TGTGCCAGTAGTATTTGGGGACAGGGAGAGAATGAGCAGTTCTTC. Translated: CASSIWGQGENEQFF.

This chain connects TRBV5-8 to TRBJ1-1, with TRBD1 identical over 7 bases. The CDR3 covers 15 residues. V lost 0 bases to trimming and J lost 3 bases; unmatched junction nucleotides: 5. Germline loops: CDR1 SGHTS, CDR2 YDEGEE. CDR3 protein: CASSLGAGGYTEAFF. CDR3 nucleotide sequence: TGTGCCAGCAGCTTGGGGGCAGGGGGGTACACTGAAGCTTTCTTT.

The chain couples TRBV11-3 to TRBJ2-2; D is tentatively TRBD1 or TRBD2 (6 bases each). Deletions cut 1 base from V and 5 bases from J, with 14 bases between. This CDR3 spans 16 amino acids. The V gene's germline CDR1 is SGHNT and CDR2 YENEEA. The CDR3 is CASSLVWGAGTGELFF. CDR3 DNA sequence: TGTGCCAGCAGCTTAGTTTGGGGGGCAGGAACCGGGGAGCTGTTTTTT.

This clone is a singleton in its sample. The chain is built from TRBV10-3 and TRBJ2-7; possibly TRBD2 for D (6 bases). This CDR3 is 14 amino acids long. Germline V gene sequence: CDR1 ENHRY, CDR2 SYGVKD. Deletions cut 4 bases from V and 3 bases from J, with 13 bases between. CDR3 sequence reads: CAISGGVADYEQYF. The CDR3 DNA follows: TGTGCCATCAGTGGGGGGGTAGCGGACTACGAGCAGTACTTC.

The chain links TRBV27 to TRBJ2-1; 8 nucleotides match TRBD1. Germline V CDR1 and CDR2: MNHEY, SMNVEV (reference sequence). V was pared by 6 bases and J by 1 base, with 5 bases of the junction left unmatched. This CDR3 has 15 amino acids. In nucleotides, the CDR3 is TGTGCCAGCAGCCTCGGACAGGGTTCCTACAATGAGCAGTTCTTC. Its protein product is CASSLGQGSYNEQFF.

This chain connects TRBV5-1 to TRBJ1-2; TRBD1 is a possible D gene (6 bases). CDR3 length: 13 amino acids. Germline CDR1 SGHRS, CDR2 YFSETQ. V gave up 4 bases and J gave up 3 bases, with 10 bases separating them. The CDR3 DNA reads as TGCGCCAGCAGCGAACAGGGAGACTATGGCTACACCTTC. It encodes CASSEQGDYGYTF.

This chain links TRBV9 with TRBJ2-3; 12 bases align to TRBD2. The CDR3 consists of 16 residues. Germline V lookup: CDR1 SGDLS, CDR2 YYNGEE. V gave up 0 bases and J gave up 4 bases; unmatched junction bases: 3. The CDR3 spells CASSVAASGGADTQYF. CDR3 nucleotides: TGTGCCAGCAGCGTAGCGGCTAGCGGGGGGGCAGATACGCAGTATTTT.

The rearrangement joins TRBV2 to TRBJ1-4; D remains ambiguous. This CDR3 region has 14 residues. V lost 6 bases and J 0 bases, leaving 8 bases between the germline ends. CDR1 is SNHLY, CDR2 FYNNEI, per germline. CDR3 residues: CASSLEATNEKLFF. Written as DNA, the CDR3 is TGTGCCAGCAGCTTAGAGGCAACTAATGAAAAACTGTTTTTT. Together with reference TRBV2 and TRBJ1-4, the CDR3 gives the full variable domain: EPEVTQTPSHQVTQMGQEVILRCVPISNHLYFYWYRQILGQKVEFLVSFYNNEISEKSEIFDDQFSVERPDGSNFTLKIRSTKLEDSAMYFCASSLEATNEKLFFGSGTQLSVL.

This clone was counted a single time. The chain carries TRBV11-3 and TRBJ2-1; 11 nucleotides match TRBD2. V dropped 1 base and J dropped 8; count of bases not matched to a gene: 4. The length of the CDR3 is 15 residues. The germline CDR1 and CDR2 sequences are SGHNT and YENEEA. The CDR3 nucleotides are TGTGCCAGCAGCTTAGTAGCGGGAGGGATAGATGAGCAGTTCTTC. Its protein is CASSLVAGGIDEQFF.

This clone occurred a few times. The CDR3 spells CATPSSERVCREQYF. The CDR3 DNA follows: TGTGCCACCCCCAGCTCGGAGCGGGTATGTCGCGAGCAGTACTTC. V and J are TRBV27 and TRBJ2-7, with D tentatively TRBD2 (6 bases). Germline V gives CDR1 MNHEY, CDR2 SMNVEV (reference sequence). Trimming left V 10 bases short and J 6 bases short, with 25 bases between. The CDR3 is 15 residues long.

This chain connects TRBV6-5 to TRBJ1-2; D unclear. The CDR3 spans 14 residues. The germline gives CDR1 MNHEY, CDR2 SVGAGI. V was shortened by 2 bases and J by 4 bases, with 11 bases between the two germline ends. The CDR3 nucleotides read TGTGCCAGCAGTTACGGGTCGGGAACCTATGGCTACACCTTC. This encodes CASSYGSGTYGYTF.

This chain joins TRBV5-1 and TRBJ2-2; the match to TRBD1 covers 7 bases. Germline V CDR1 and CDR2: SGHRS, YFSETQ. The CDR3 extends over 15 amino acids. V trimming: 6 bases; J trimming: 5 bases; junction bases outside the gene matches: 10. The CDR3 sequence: CASTETTGWTGELFF. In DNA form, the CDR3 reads TGCGCCAGCACGGAAACGACAGGGTGGACCGGGGAGCTGTTTTTT.

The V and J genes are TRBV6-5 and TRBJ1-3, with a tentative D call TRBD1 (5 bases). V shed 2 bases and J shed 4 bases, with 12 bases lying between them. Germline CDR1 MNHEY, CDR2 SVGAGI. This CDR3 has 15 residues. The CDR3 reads CASSYTGIRGNTIYF. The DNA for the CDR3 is TGTGCCAGCAGTTACACAGGCATAAGGGGAAACACCATATATTTT.

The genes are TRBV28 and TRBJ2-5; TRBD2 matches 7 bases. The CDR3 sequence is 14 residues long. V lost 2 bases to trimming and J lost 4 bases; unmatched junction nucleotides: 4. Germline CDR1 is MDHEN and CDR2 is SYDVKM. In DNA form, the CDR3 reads TGTGCCAGCAGTTTAGTAGCGGGCCGAGAGACCCAGTACTTC. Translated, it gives CASSLVAGRETQYF.

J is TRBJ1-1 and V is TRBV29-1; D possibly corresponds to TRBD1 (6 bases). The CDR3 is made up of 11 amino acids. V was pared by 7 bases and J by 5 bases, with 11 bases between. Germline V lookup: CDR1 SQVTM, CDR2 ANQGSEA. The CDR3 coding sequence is TGCAGCGCCGAGGGGGGTACTGAAGCTTTCTTT. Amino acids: CSAEGGTEAFF. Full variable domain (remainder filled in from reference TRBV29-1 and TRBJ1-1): SAVISQKPSRDICQRGTSLTIQCQVDSQVTMMFWYRQQPGQSLTLIATANQGSEATYESGFVIDKFPISRPNLTFSTLTVSNMSPEDSSIYLCSAEGGTEAFFGQGTRLTVV.

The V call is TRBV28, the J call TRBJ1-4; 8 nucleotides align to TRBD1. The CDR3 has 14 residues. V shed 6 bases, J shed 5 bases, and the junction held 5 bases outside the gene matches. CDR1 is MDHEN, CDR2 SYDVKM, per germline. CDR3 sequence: CASRPWTGNEKLFF. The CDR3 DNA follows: TGTGCCAGCAGACCTTGGACAGGGAATGAAAAACTGTTTTTT.

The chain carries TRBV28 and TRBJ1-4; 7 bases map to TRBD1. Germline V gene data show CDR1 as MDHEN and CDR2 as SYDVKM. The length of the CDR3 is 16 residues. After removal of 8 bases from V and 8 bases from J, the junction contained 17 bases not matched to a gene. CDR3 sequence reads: CASSLRRGTVGEKLFF. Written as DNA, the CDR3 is TGTGCCAGCTCCTTGCGGAGGGGGACAGTTGGGGAAAAACTGTTTTTT.

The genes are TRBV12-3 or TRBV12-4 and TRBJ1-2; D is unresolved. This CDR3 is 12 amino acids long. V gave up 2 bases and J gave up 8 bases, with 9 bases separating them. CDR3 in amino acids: CASSLRYGGYTF. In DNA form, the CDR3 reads TGTGCCAGCAGTTTACGGTATGGAGGCTACACCTTC.

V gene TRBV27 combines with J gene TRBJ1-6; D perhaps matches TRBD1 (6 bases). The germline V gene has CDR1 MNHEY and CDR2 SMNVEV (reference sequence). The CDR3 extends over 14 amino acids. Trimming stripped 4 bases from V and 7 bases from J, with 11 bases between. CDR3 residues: CASSYRVGNSPLHF. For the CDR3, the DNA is TGTGCCAGCAGTTACAGGGTGGGCAATTCACCCCTCCACTTT.